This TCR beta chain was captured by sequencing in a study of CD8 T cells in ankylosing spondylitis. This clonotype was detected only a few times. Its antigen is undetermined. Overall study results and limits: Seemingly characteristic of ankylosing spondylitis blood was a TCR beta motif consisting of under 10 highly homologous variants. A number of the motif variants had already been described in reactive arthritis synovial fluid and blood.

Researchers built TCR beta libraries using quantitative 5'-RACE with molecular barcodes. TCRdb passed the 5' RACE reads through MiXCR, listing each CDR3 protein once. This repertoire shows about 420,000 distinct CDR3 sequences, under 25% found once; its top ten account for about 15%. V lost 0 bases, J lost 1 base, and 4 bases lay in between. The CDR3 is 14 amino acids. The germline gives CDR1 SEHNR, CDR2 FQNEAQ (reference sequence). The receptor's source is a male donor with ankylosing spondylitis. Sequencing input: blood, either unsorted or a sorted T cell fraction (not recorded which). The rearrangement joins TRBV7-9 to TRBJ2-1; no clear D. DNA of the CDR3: TGTGCCAGCAGCTTAGCCCGGTCCTACAATGAGCAGTTCTTC. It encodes CASSLARSYNEQFF.